The 25 T cell receptor beta chains below were found in one sample sequenced in a study of identical twins. One entry per CDR3 protein results from TCRdb running MiXCR on the 5' RACE reads. Seen here are 550,000 to 700,000 distinct CDR3 sequences, 7.5% to 10% observed once, and the top ten hold around 3%. These data also formed part of another study, on yellow fever vaccine responses in identical twins.

Sequencing was carried out using PBMCs. The receptors were sampled from a woman under 30 in good health.

This clonotype has a handful of counts. This chain connects TRBV6-1 to TRBJ1-4; 8 nucleotides match TRBD1. Trimming cost V 5 bases and J 0 bases; bases outside gene matches: 5. Germline V gene sequence: CDR1 MNHNS, CDR2 SASEGT. The CDR3 consists of 16 residues. DNA of the CDR3: TGTGCCAGCAGTACGACGACAGGGGCAACTAATGAAAAACTGTTTTTT. Translation: CASSTTTGATNEKLFF.

This clonotype was seen many times. This chain joins TRBV4-3 and TRBJ2-1; the match to TRBD2 covers 7 bases. The CDR3 is 18 amino acids. Germline CDR1 LGHNA, CDR2 YSLEER. The V and J ends lost 0 bases and 5 bases, in that order; junction bases with no gene match: 13. The CDR3 DNA reads as TGCGCCAGCAGCCAAGATCCACGAGGCGGGAGTGCCGACAATGAGCAGTTCTTC. Its translation is CASSQDPRGGSADNEQFF.

In this sample, this clonotype turned up many times. The rearrangement uses TRBV4-1 and TRBJ2-7; no clear D. CDR1 is MGHRA, CDR2 YSYEKL, per germline. V was shortened by 0 bases and J by 5 bases, with 5 bases between the two germline ends. The CDR3 extends over 12 amino acids. CDR3 DNA sequence: TGCGCCAGCAGCCAAGATACAAACGAGCAGTACTTC. It codes for CASSQDTNEQYF.

The rearrangement uses TRBV7-9 and TRBJ1-1; the D is unclear. The CDR3 extends over 14 amino acids. The V gene lost 5 bases and the J gene lost 3 bases, with 13 bases spanning the gap. CDR1 SEHNR and CDR2 FQNEAQ come from the germline V gene (reference sequence). The CDR3 DNA sequence: TGTGCCAGCAGCCCCTCCTTCTGGGACACTGAAGCTTTCTTT. It yields the protein CASSPSFWDTEAFF. Drawing the rest from reference TRBV7-9 and TRBJ1-1, the complete variable domain is DTGVSQNPRHKITKRGQNVTFRCDPISEHNRLYWYRQTLGQGPEFLTYFQNEAQLEKSRLLSDRFSAERPKGSFSTLEIQRTEQGDSAMYLCASSPSFWDTEAFFGQGTRLTVV.

This clonotype was counted at least ten times. V gene TRBV5-1 combines with J gene TRBJ2-1, with D possibly being TRBD1 or TRBD2 (7 bases each). Germline V gene data show CDR1 as SGHRS and CDR2 as YFSETQ. The CDR3 loop spans 15 amino acids. Between the trimmed V and J ends, which lost 4 bases and 15 bases, there was a span of 26 bases. The DNA for the CDR3 is TGCGCCAGCAGCCCCGGGGGAGGGGGCCAATTAAGTCGGTTCTTC. Translation: CASSPGGGGQLSRFF.

This clonotype appeared a few times. The chain employs TRBV21-1 and TRBJ2-1; TRBD1 reflects the table's D call only, with no check against the DNA. TRBV21-1 is assigned pseudogene status. The CDR3 is made up of 15 amino acids. The CDR3 region has the DNA TGTGCCAGCAGGTACAGGATACTCCAATACAATGAGCAGTTCTTC. Encoded protein: CASRYRILQYNEQFF.

This clonotype was counted only a few times. The rearrangement uses TRBV12-3 or TRBV12-4 and TRBJ2-3; D is possibly TRBD1 or TRBD2 (5 bases each). CDR3 length: 15 amino acids. Trimming stripped 6 bases from V and 3 bases from J, with 16 bases between. In nucleotides, the CDR3 is TGTGCCAGCAGATTGGGGGATGGGAGAACAGATACGCAGTATTTT. Its protein is CASRLGDGRTDTQYF.

This clonotype was seen at least ten times. The CDR3 DNA is TGCAGTGCTAGTTTCGGAGAGACCCAGTACTTC. Translated, it gives CSASFGETQYF. V gene TRBV20-1 combines with J gene TRBJ2-5; D uncertain. Germline CDR1 is DFQATT and CDR2 is SNEGSKA (reference sequence). Between the trimmed V and J ends, which lost 3 bases and 4 bases, there was a span of 6 bases. The CDR3 has 11 amino acids.

V is TRBV5-1 and J is TRBJ2-5, with 15 positions matching TRBD2. This CDR3 contains 17 residues. Germline V gene data show CDR1 as SGHRS and CDR2 as YFSETQ. Trimming at V came to 3 bases and at J to 5 bases, leaving 8 bases not matched to a gene. CDR3 in amino acids: CASSWRGLAGGAETQYF. The CDR3, as DNA: TGCGCCAGCAGCTGGAGGGGACTAGCGGGGGGTGCGGAGACCCAGTACTTC.

This clonotype was observed a handful of times. The rearrangement uses TRBV20-1 and TRBJ2-5, with no clear D. V was cut by 3 bases and J by 3 bases, with 17 bases left in between. The CDR3 length is 15 residues. CDR1 is DFQATT, CDR2 SNEGSKA, per germline (reference sequence). CDR3 protein: CSASWYGPTEETQYF. In DNA, the CDR3 is TGCAGTGCTAGTTGGTACGGGCCGACGGAAGAGACCCAGTACTTC.

The chain recombines TRBV20-1 with TRBJ1-6; tentative D call: TRBD1 (5 bases). Trimming took 0 bases from V and 7 from J, leaving 10 bases between them. Germline V CDR1 and CDR2: DFQATT, SNEGSKA (reference sequence). The CDR3 extends over 14 amino acids. The CDR3 DNA sequence: TGCAGTGCTAGAGACGGGGCGGGAAATTCACCCCTCCACTTT. Translating it yields CSARDGAGNSPLHF.

This clonotype appeared a few times. V usage is TRBV9 and J usage is TRBJ2-1; 8 nucleotides match TRBD2. J lost 5 bases, V lost 4 bases, and 11 bases had no gene match. There are 16 residues in the CDR3. Per the germline V gene, CDR1 is SGDLS and CDR2 is YYNGEE. This chain's CDR3 is CASSHGGLAGHNEQFF. CDR3 nucleotides: TGTGCCAGCAGCCACGGGGGGCTAGCGGGCCACAATGAGCAGTTCTTC. Based on the CDR3 plus reference TRBV9 and TRBJ2-1, the full variable domain is DSGVTQTPKHLITATGQRVTLRCSPRSGDLSVYWYQQSLDQGLQFLIQYYNGEERAKGNILERFSAQQFPDLHSELNLSSLELGDSALYFCASSHGGLAGHNEQFFGPGTRLTVL.

This clonotype occurred many times. The chain carries TRBV7-9 and TRBJ2-1; the D gene is possibly TRBD1 (6 bases). Trimming shortened V by 5 bases and J by 7 bases, and 9 bases separated the two germline ends. The CDR3 is 12 amino acids. Germline V gene data show CDR1 as SEHNR and CDR2 as FQNEAQ (reference sequence). CDR3 DNA sequence: TGTGCCAGCAGCCTGAGGGGGAATGAGCAGTTCTTC. Translating gives CASSLRGNEQFF.

The CDR3 sequence is CASSQDVFARAFF. CDR3 in DNA: TGCGCCAGCAGCCAAGATGTTTTTGCTAGGGCTTTCTTT. The V and J genes are TRBV4-3 and TRBJ1-1, with D hard to call. Deletions cut 0 bases from V and 11 bases from J, with 13 bases between. Germline lookup yields CDR1 LGHNA and CDR2 YSLEER. CDR3 length: 13 residues.

The sample holds many counts of this clonotype. V and J are TRBV5-1 and TRBJ2-3; the match to TRBD1 covers 7 bases. CDR3 length: 13 residues. Unmatched junction bases numbered 1, after V lost 3 bases and J lost 3 bases. Germline CDR1 reads SGHRS; CDR2 reads YFSETQ. The CDR3 nucleotides read TGCGCCAGCAGCTCGGGACAGACAGATACGCAGTATTTT. This sequence encodes CASSSGQTDTQYF.

V usage is TRBV20-1 and J usage is TRBJ2-1; the match to TRBD1 covers 10 bases. After removal of 0 bases from V and 4 bases from J, the junction contained 3 bases not matched to a gene. The CDR3 contains 15 residues. Germline CDR1 DFQATT, CDR2 SNEGSKA (reference sequence). CDR3 protein: CSARDRTGGYNEQFF. Here the CDR3 DNA reads TGCAGTGCTAGAGATCGGACAGGGGGGTACAATGAGCAGTTCTTC.

Only a few counts were recorded for this clonotype. The chain recombines TRBV12-3 or TRBV12-4 with TRBJ2-2; no reliable D call. The V and J ends lost 8 bases and 4 bases respectively, with 11 bases between them. This CDR3 is 13 amino acids long. CDR3 protein: CASHSPGTGELFF. CDR3 DNA sequence: TGTGCCAGCCACTCACCTGGCACCGGGGAGCTGTTTTTT.

This clonotype was counted many times. The V gene is TRBV20-1, the J gene TRBJ2-5; D gene unclear. Germline values: CDR1 DFQATT, CDR2 SNEGSKA (reference sequence). V was clipped by 2 bases and J by 3 bases, with 1 base between them. The CDR3 consists of 10 residues. The CDR3 coding sequence is TGCAGTGCTAGAAAAGAGACCCAGTACTTC. Translation: CSARKETQYF.

This clonotype was found a few times. This chain uses TRBV29-1 with TRBJ2-2; D unresolved. Trimming took 3 bases from V and 0 from J, leaving 5 bases between them. Germline values: CDR1 SQVTM, CDR2 ANQGSEA. The CDR3 totals 13 residues. The CDR3 DNA follows: TGCAGCGTTGATGGGCCGAACACCGGGGAGCTGTTTTTT. Protein sequence: CSVDGPNTGELFF.

V is TRBV20-1 and J is TRBJ2-1, with TRBD2 matching 10 bases. Germline-derived CDR1 and CDR2 are DFQATT and SNEGSKA (reference sequence). The V gene end was trimmed by 2 bases and the J gene end by 8 bases; junction bases not matched to a gene: 9. CDR3 length: 15 residues. This CDR3 is CSARPGTSVFYEQFF. DNA of the CDR3: TGCAGTGCTAGACCCGGGACTAGCGTATTCTATGAGCAGTTCTTC.

This clonotype was detected ten times or more. The chain couples TRBV6-1 to TRBJ2-5, with 11 bases that match TRBD2. The CDR3 totals 15 residues. Germline V gene data show CDR1 as MNHNS and CDR2 as SASEGT. V lost 5 bases, J lost 1 base, and 3 bases stayed unmatched. DNA for the CDR3: TGTGCCAGCAGTCCACTAGCGGGGGCCCAAGAGACCCAGTACTTC. It yields the protein CASSPLAGAQETQYF.

J is TRBJ2-5 and V is TRBV28; 12 bases match TRBD2. Germline V lookup: CDR1 MDHEN, CDR2 SYDVKM. The CDR3 covers 16 residues. J gave up 5 bases and V 5 bases, and 9 bases lay outside the gene matches. CDR3 residues: CASSPSSGRAGETQYF. CDR3 sequence (DNA): TGTGCCAGCAGTCCCTCTAGCGGGAGGGCCGGGGAGACCCAGTACTTC.

The chain links TRBV4-3 to TRBJ2-7; 7 nucleotides agree with TRBD2. Germline V gene data show CDR1 as LGHNA and CDR2 as YSLEER. This CDR3 is built from 16 residues. The trim removed 1 base at V and 0 bases at J, leaving 6 bases unmatched. CDR3 region: CASSQGVAGNSYEQYF. In nucleotides, the CDR3 is TGCGCCAGCAGCCAAGGGGTAGCGGGCAACTCCTACGAGCAGTACTTC.

The rearrangement links TRBV7-3 to TRBJ2-5; 11 bases agree with TRBD2. CDR1 and CDR2 (germline): SGHTA, FQGTGA. The CDR3 has 14 residues. The trim removed 5 bases at V and 7 bases at J, leaving 6 bases unmatched. CDR3 DNA sequence: TGTGCCAGCAGCCTAGCGGGGGGTATTGCGACCCAGTACTTC. Residues: CASSLAGGIATQYF.

The sample holds many counts of this clonotype. This chain connects TRBV5-1 to TRBJ2-1; 11 positions agree with TRBD2. The CDR3 extends over 16 amino acids. Per germline, CDR1 SGHRS and CDR2 YFSETQ. Germline trimming cut 1 base from V and 7 bases from J; bases unmatched to any gene: 7. The CDR3 DNA follows: TGCGCCAGCAGCTTGATGGGACTAGCGGATCAGAATGAGCAGTTCTTC. Translated, it gives CASSLMGLADQNEQFF.